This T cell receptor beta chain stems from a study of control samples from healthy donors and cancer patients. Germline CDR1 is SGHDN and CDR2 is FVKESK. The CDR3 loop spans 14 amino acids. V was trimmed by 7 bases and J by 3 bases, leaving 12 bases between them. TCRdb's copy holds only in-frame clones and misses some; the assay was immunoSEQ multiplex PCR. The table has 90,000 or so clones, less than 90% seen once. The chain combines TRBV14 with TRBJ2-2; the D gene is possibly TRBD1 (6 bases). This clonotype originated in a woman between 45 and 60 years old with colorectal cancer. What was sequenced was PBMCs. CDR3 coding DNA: TGTGCCAGCAAACGGGACACTCACACCGGGGAGCTGTTTTTT. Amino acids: CASKRDTHTGELFF.